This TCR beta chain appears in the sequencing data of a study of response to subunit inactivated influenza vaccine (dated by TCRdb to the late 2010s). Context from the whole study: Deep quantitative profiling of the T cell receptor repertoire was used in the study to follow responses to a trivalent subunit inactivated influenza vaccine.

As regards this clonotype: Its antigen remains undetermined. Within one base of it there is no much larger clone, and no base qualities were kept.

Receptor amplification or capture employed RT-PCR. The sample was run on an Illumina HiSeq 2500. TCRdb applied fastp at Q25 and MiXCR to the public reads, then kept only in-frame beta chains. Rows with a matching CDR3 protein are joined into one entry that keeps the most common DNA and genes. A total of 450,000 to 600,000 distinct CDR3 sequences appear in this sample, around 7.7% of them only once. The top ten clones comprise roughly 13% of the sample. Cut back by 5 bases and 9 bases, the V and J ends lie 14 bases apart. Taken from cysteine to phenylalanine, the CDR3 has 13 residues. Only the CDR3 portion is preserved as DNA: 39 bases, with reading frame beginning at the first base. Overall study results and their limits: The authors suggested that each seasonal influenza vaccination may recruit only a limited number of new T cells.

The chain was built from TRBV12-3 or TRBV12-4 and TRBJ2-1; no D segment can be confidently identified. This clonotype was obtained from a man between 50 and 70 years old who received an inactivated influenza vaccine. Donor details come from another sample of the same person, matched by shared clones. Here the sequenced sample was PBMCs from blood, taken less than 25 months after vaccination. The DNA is TGTGCCAGCAGTAGCGTCCGGGCGAGTGAGCAGTTCTTC. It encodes CASSSVRASEQFF.